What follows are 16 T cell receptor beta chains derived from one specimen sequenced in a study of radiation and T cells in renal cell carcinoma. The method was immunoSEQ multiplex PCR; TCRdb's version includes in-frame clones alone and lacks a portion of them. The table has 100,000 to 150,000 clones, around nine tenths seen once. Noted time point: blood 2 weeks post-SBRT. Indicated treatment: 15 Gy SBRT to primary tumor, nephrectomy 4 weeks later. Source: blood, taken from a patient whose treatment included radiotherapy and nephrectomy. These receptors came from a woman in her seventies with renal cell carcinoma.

The chain's CDR3 is CASSLAIQGEQYF. The CDR3 DNA reads TGTGCCAGCAGCTTAGCGATACAGGGAGAGCAGTACTTC. The chain links TRBV7-2 to TRBJ2-7; tentatively, D is TRBD1 (6 bases). Trimming shortened V by 0 bases and J by 7 bases, and 10 bases separated the two germline ends. Germline V lookup: CDR1 SGHTA, CDR2 FQGNSA. This CDR3 spans 13 amino acids.

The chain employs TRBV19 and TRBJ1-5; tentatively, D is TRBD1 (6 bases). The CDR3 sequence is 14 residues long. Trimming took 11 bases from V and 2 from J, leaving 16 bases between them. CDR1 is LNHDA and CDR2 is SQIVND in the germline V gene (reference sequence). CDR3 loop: CASFASGGNQPQHF. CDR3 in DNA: TGTGCCTCCTTTGCGTCAGGGGGCAATCAGCCCCAGCATTTT.

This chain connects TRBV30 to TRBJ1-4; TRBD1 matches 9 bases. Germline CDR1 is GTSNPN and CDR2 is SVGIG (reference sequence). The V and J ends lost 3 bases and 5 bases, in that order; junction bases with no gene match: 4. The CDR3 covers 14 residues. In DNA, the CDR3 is TGTGCCTGGAGCCCCGGGACAGGGAATGAAAAACTGTTTTTT. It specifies CAWSPGTGNEKLFF. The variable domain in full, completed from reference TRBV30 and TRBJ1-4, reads SQTIHQWPATLVQPVGSPLSLECTVEGTSNPNLYWYRQAAGRGLQLLFYSVGIGQISSEVPQNLSASRPQDRQFILSSKKLLLSDSGFYLCAWSPGTGNEKLFFGSGTQLSVL.

The CDR3 sequence: CATSAGLAGAHNEQFF. As DNA, the CDR3 is TGTGCCACCAGCGCCGGACTAGCGGGGGCCCACAATGAGCAGTTCTTC. This rearrangement joins TRBV15 to TRBJ2-1; 13 bases are a match to TRBD2. This CDR3 spans 16 amino acids. V was clipped by 5 bases and J by 5 bases; unmatched bases: 6. The V gene's germline CDR1 is LNHNV and CDR2 YYDKDF (reference sequence). The variable domain in full, with the rest retrieved from reference TRBV15 and TRBJ2-1, is DAMVIQNPRYQVTQFGKPVTLSCSQTLNHNVMYWYQQKSSQAPKLLFHYYDKDFNNEADTPDNFQSRRPNTSFCFLDIRSPGLGDTAMYLCATSAGLAGAHNEQFFGPGTRLTVL.

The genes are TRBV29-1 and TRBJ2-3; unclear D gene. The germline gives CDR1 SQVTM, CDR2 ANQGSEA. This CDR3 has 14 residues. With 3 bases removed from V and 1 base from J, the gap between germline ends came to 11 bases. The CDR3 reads CSVDETRGTDTQYF. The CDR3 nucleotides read TGCAGCGTTGACGAGACCCGCGGCACAGATACGCAGTATTTT.

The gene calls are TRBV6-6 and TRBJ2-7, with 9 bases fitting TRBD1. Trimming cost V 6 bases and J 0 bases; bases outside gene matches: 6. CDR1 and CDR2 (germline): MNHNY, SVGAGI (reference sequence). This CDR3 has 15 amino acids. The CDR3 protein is CASSPTGGYSYEQYF. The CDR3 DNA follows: TGTGCCAGCAGCCCGACAGGGGGTTACTCCTACGAGCAGTACTTC.

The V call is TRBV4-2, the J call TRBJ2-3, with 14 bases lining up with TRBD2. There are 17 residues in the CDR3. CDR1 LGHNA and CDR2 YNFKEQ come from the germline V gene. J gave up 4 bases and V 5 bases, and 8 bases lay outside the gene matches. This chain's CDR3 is CASSYRGTSGGADTQYF. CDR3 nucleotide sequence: TGTGCCAGCAGCTATCGGGGGACTAGCGGGGGAGCAGATACGCAGTATTTT.

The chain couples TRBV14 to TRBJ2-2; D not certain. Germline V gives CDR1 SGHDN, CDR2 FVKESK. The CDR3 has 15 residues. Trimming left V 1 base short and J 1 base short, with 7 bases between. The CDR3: CASSQGTVNTGELFF. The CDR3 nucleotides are TGTGCCAGCAGCCAAGGGACGGTGAACACCGGGGAGCTGTTTTTT. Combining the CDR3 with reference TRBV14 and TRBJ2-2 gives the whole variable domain EAGVTQFPSHSVIEKGQTVTLRCDPISGHDNLYWYRRVMGKEIKFLLHFVKESKQDESGMPNNRFLAERTGGTYSTLKVQPAELEDSGVYFCASSQGTVNTGELFFGEGSRLTVL.

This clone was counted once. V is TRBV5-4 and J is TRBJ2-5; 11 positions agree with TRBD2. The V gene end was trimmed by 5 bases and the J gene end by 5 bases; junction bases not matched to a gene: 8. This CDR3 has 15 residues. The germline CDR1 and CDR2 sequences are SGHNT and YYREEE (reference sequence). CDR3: CASSRSGGAGETQYF. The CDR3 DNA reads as TGTGCCAGCAGTCGTAGCGGGGGGGCCGGGGAGACCCAGTACTTC.

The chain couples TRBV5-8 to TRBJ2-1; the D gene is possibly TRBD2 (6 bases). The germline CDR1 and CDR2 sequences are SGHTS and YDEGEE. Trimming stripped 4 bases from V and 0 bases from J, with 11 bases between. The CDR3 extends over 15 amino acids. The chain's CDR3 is CASSGDGSSYNEQFF. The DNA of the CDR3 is TGTGCCAGCAGCGGAGACGGGAGCTCCTACAATGAGCAGTTCTTC.

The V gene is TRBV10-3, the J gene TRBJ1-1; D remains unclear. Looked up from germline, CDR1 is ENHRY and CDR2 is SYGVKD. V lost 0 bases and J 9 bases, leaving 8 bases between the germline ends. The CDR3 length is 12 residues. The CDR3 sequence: CAISESQWQAFF. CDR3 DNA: TGTGCCATCAGTGAGTCCCAGTGGCAAGCTTTCTTT.

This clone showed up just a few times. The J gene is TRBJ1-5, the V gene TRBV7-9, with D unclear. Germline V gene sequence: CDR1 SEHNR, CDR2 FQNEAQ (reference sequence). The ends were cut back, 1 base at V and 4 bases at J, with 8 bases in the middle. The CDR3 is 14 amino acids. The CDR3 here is CASSLGGRNQPQHF. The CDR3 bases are TGTGCCAGCAGCTTAGGAGGGAGGAATCAGCCCCAGCATTTT. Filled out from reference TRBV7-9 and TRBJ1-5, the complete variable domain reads DTGVSQNPRHKITKRGQNVTFRCDPISEHNRLYWYRQTLGQGPEFLTYFQNEAQLEKSRLLSDRFSAERPKGSFSTLEIQRTEQGDSAMYLCASSLGGRNQPQHFGDGTRLSIL.

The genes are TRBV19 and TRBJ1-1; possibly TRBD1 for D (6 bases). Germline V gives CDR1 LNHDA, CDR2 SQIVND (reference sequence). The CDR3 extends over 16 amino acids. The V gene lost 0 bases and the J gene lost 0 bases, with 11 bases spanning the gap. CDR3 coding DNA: TGTGCCAGTAGTATAGATTCGGGGGGGCTGAACACTGAAGCTTTCTTT. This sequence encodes CASSIDSGGLNTEAFF.

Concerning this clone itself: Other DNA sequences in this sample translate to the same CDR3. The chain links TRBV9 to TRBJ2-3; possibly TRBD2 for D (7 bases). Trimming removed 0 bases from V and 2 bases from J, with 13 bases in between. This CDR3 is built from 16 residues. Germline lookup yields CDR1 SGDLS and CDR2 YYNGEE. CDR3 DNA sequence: TGTGCCAGCAGCGTAGAGGGCGGGGGCCCCACAGATACGCAGTATTTT. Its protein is CASSVEGGGPTDTQYF.

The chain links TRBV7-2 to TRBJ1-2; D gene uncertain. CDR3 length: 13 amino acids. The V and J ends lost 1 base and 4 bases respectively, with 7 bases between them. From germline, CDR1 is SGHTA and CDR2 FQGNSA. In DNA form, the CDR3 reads TGTGCCAGCAGCTTAGGCAGTTCCTATGGCTACACCTTC. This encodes CASSLGSSYGYTF.

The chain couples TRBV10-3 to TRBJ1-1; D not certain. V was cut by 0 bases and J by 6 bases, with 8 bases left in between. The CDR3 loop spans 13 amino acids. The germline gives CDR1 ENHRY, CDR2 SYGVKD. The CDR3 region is CAISESGRAEAFF. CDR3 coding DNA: TGTGCCATCAGTGAGTCAGGGAGAGCTGAAGCTTTCTTT.